One and the same sample provided the 27 T cell receptor beta chains below, sequenced in a study of long-term antiretroviral therapy in people with HIV. Version v3.0 of the immunoSEQ assay ran at survey level. TCRdb's copy holds only in-frame clones and misses some; the assay was immunoSEQ multiplex PCR. The table shows 28,000 or so clones, with nearly 95% occurring only once. The sequences come from unsorted PBMCs, collected 6.2 years after starting antiretroviral therapy. The receptors stem from a man aged 40-50 years with HIV.

The rearrangement uses TRBV4-2 and TRBJ1-3; D is ambiguous. Germline CDR1 reads LGHNA; CDR2 reads YNFKEQ. The CDR3 is 15 amino acids. The V and J ends lost 1 base and 0 bases respectively, with 7 bases between them. This CDR3 is CASSQGQISGNTIYF. In DNA form, the CDR3 reads TGTGCCAGCAGCCAAGGGCAAATCTCTGGAAACACCATATATTTT.

This chain connects TRBV5-1 to TRBJ2-2; perhaps TRBD2 as D (5 bases). The CDR3 has 14 residues. CDR1 is SGHRS, CDR2 YFSETQ, per germline. Deletions cut 4 bases from V and 4 bases from J, with 11 bases between. CDR3 sequence reads: CASSPAGGTGELFF. The CDR3 DNA follows: TGCGCCAGCAGCCCCGCGGGCGGCACCGGGGAGCTGTTTTTT.

J is TRBJ1-4 and V is TRBV6-1; TRBD1 aligns across 8 bases. CDR1 and CDR2 (germline): MNHNS, SASEGT. With 8 bases clipped from V and 8 bases from J, the junction kept 4 bases outside the gene matches. This CDR3 contains 12 residues. As DNA, the CDR3 is TGTGCCAGCCGAGCAGGGGGCGAAAAACTGTTTTTT. Translated: CASRAGGEKLFF.

Comments on this clone: One end of the junction does not line up with germline, which may come from a read error. J is TRBJ1-2 and V is TRBV28; D possibly corresponds to TRBD1 (6 bases). The germline V gene has CDR1 MDHEN and CDR2 SYDVKM. The CDR3 spans 14 residues. CDR3 sequence: CAGSPSWQGKGYTF. For the CDR3, the DNA is TGTGCCGGCAGTCCCTCGTGGCAGGGGAAGGGCTACACCTTC.

Only one count was recorded for this clone. The V gene is TRBV10-2, the J gene TRBJ2-7; 9 nucleotides agree with TRBD2. Germline CDR1 is WSHSY and CDR2 is SAAADI. V shed 3 bases, J shed 2 bases, and the junction held 8 bases outside the gene matches. This CDR3 has 16 residues. In DNA form, the CDR3 reads TGCGCCAGCAGTGACGGGGCTAGCGGGGCCCCCTACGAGCAGTACTTC. Translation gives CASSDGASGAPYEQYF.

The V gene is TRBV5-1, the J gene TRBJ2-5; 10 bases line up with TRBD2. Germline CDR1 reads SGHRS; CDR2 reads YFSETQ. V was clipped by 0 bases and J by 1 base; unmatched bases: 3. There are 16 residues in the CDR3. CDR3 region: CASSLGVAGGQETQYF. CDR3 nucleotide sequence: TGCGCCAGCAGCTTGGGTGTAGCGGGGGGCCAAGAGACCCAGTACTTC.

The V call is TRBV27, the J call TRBJ1-5; weak D call: TRBD1 (6 bases). Germline CDR1 and CDR2: MNHEY and SMNVEV (reference sequence). The CDR3 covers 16 residues. Trimming cost V 4 bases and J 6 bases, with 19 bases left between them. The CDR3 loop is CASSSLQGLWTQPQHF. The CDR3 DNA reads as TGTGCCAGCAGTTCCTTGCAGGGGCTTTGGACTCAGCCCCAGCATTTT.

This chain joins TRBV10-2 and TRBJ1-2; perhaps TRBD1 as D (5 bases). V was pared by 2 bases and J by 6 bases, with 10 bases between. From germline, CDR1 is WSHSY and CDR2 SAAADI. The CDR3 spans 13 residues. The CDR3 region has the DNA TGCGCCAGCAGTGAGAGAAGGGGCGATGGCTACACCTTC. It codes for CASSERRGDGYTF.

V usage is TRBV7-9 and J usage is TRBJ2-7, with a weak D call TRBD2 (5 bases). Germline assignment: CDR1 SEHNR and CDR2 FQNEAQ (reference sequence). V lost 0 bases and J 0 bases, leaving 9 bases between the germline ends. The CDR3 runs to 15 residues. CDR3 protein: CASSLAQTSSYEQYF. The CDR3 nucleotides are TGTGCCAGCAGCTTAGCCCAAACTAGCTCCTACGAGCAGTACTTC.

J is TRBJ2-3 and V is TRBV11-2; D gene uncertain. Deletions cut 3 bases from V and 4 bases from J, with 2 bases between. Germline CDR1 SGHAT, CDR2 FQNNGV. This CDR3 contains 11 residues. The CDR3 DNA reads as TGTGCCAGCAGCTTCGCAGATACGCAGTATTTT. Protein: CASSFADTQYF.

V usage is TRBV14 and J usage is TRBJ2-1; 11 bases agree with TRBD2. Losses at the gene ends were 5 bases for V and 5 bases for J; bases not matched to a gene: 5. The CDR3 is 15 amino acids. Germline V gives CDR1 SGHDN, CDR2 FVKESK. The CDR3 bases are TGTGCCAGCAGCTTACTAGCGGGAGTCGACAATGAGCAGTTCTTC. Its translation: CASSLLAGVDNEQFF. The whole variable domain, remainder taken from reference TRBV14 and TRBJ2-1, is EAGVTQFPSHSVIEKGQTVTLRCDPISGHDNLYWYRRVMGKEIKFLLHFVKESKQDESGMPNNRFLAERTGGTYSTLKVQPAELEDSGVYFCASSLLAGVDNEQFFGPGTRLTVL.

This chain connects TRBV19 to TRBJ2-7, with 7 bases lining up with TRBD1. Germline loops: CDR1 LNHDA, CDR2 SQIVND (reference sequence). The trim removed 5 bases at V and 0 bases at J, leaving 4 bases unmatched. CDR3 size: 14 residues. CDR3 bases: TGTGCCAGTAGTTTGGGACAGCTCTCCTACGAGCAGTACTTC. Protein sequence: CASSLGQLSYEQYF.

V and J are TRBV18 and TRBJ1-2; D unclear. V lost 1 base to trimming and J lost 8 bases, with 20 bases between them. The V gene's germline CDR1 is KGHSH and CDR2 LQKENI. CDR3 length equals 16 residues. For the CDR3, the DNA is TGTGCCAGCTCACCACTAGCGTCAGATCGTTTTGAAGGCTACACCTTC. Protein sequence: CASSPLASDRFEGYTF.

The chain employs TRBV7-6 and TRBJ2-5; a possible D gene is TRBD2 (6 bases). Germline loops: CDR1 SGHVS, CDR2 FNYEAQ. Deletions cut 1 base from V and 1 base from J, with 13 bases between. The CDR3 runs to 16 residues. CDR3 protein: CASSLVKRALQETQYF. The CDR3 bases are TGTGCCAGCAGCTTAGTTAAGCGGGCGCTCCAAGAGACCCAGTACTTC. The full variable domain, in which reference TRBV7-6 and TRBJ2-5 provide the parts outside the CDR3, is GAGVSQSPRYKVTKRGQDVALRCDPISGHVSLYWYRQALGQGPEFLTYFNYEAQQDKSGLPNDRFSAERPEGSISTLTIQRTEQRDSAMYRCASSLVKRALQETQYFGPGTRLLVL.

This clone was observed once. V usage is TRBV14 and J usage is TRBJ2-7, with 9 nucleotides matching TRBD2. Per the germline V gene, CDR1 is SGHDN and CDR2 is FVKESK. Trimming removed 1 base from V and 1 base from J; junction bases left unmatched: 5. This CDR3 has 16 residues. CDR3 in amino acids: CASSQATSGFSYEQYF. In DNA form, the CDR3 reads TGTGCCAGCAGCCAAGCGACTAGCGGTTTTTCCTACGAGCAGTACTTC. The complete variable domain, with remaining parts taken from reference TRBV14 and TRBJ2-7, reads EAGVTQFPSHSVIEKGQTVTLRCDPISGHDNLYWYRRVMGKEIKFLLHFVKESKQDESGMPNNRFLAERTGGTYSTLKVQPAELEDSGVYFCASSQATSGFSYEQYFGPGTRLTVT.

This clone was observed a few times. The chain has TRBV4-1 and TRBJ2-1, with TRBD1 identical over 9 bases. With V trimmed by 1 base and J by 7 bases, 8 bases remained unmatched. This CDR3 spans 16 amino acids. The germline CDR1 and CDR2 sequences are MGHRA and YSYEKL. The CDR3 DNA sequence: TGCGCCAGCAGCCAAGCAGGGACAGGGCTAGGGAATGAGCAGTTCTTC. It translates to CASSQAGTGLGNEQFF.

V is TRBV10-1 and J is TRBJ2-2, with 11 bases fitting TRBD1. The V segment lost 4 bases and the J segment 4 bases; nucleotides outside the gene matches: 8. Germline V gives CDR1 WNHNN, CDR2 SYGVQD (reference sequence). The CDR3 has 17 residues. The CDR3 sequence is CASSGPGQGDSTGELFF. CDR3 coding DNA: TGCGCCAGCAGTGGACCGGGACAGGGGGATTCCACCGGGGAGCTGTTTTTT.

The CDR3 DNA is TGTGCCAGCAGTGAAGGCTCAGTAGCGGGAATCTACAATGAGCAGTTCTTC. It translates to CASSEGSVAGIYNEQFF. The chain uses TRBV2 and TRBJ2-1; TRBD2 agrees at 8 bases. Germline V gene data show CDR1 as SNHLY and CDR2 as FYNNEI. There are 17 residues in the CDR3. J gave up 3 bases and V 1 base, and 8 bases lay outside the gene matches.

This clone has only one observation. The DNA for the CDR3 is TGTGCCAGCAGCTTCAGACTAGCGGGGTCCTACAATGAGCAGTTCTTC. Translating gives CASSFRLAGSYNEQFF. The rearrangement links TRBV7-3 to TRBJ2-1, with 11 bases that match TRBD2. CDR1 is SGHTA, CDR2 FQGTGA, per germline. There are 16 residues in the CDR3. V trimming: 3 bases; J trimming: 1 base; junction bases outside the gene matches: 2.

The gene calls are TRBV5-4 and TRBJ2-3; 7 bases align to TRBD1. The CDR3 has 16 residues. J was trimmed by 2 bases and V by 4 bases; bases with no gene match: 10. CDR1 is SGHNT and CDR2 is YYREEE in the germline V gene (reference sequence). In nucleotides, the CDR3 is TGTGCCAGCAGCCGAGAACAGGGGATCCTCACAGATACGCAGTATTTT. Protein: CASSREQGILTDTQYF.

The chain joins TRBV6-1 to TRBJ1-1; D call uncertain. Germline V gives CDR1 MNHNS, CDR2 SASEGT. This CDR3 is 10 amino acids long. Trimming removed 10 bases from V and 7 bases from J, with 10 bases in between. This CDR3 is CAIRSLEAFF. CDR3 in DNA: TGTGCCATCCGTTCCCTTGAAGCTTTCTTT.

The chain uses TRBV27 and TRBJ1-2, with D possibly matching TRBD1 (5 bases). The CDR3 runs 13 residues. The ends were cut back, 3 bases at V and 6 bases at J, with 11 bases in the middle. The germline V gene encodes CDR1 MNHEY and CDR2 SMNVEV (reference sequence). The CDR3 region is CASSFSRAHGYTF. The CDR3 DNA reads as TGTGCCAGCAGTTTTAGCAGGGCCCATGGCTACACCTTC.

This rearrangement joins TRBV25-1 to TRBJ2-3; a possible D gene is TRBD1 (6 bases). There are 17 residues in the CDR3. Germline V gene data show CDR1 as MGHDK and CDR2 as SYGVNS. Trimming removed 1 base from V and 4 bases from J, with 18 bases in between. CDR3 DNA sequence: TGTGCCAGCAGTGAATGGTCGCAGGGGAGTTCAGCAGATACGCAGTATTTT. Amino acid sequence: CASSEWSQGSSADTQYF.

This clone was picked up a small number of times. The chain couples TRBV2 to TRBJ2-1, with TRBD2 identical over 7 bases. V lost 3 bases and J lost 4; bases outside the gene matches: 6. Germline CDR1 is SNHLY and CDR2 is FYNNEI. This CDR3 is built from 15 residues. The CDR3 protein is CASSESLAAYNEQFF. Written as DNA, the CDR3 is TGTGCCAGCAGTGAGTCTCTAGCGGCATACAATGAGCAGTTCTTC.

The sample holds one count of this clone. J is TRBJ2-5 and V is TRBV11-3; D gene unclear. The CDR3 has 14 residues. CDR1 and CDR2 from the germline V gene are SGHNT and YENEEA. The V end was cut by 1 base, the J end by 1 base, with 7 bases between. The CDR3 here is CASSLGASQETQYF. CDR3 DNA: TGTGCCAGCAGCTTAGGTGCCAGCCAAGAGACCCAGTACTTC.

The chain uses TRBV11-2 and TRBJ1-1, with unresolved D. Trimming pared 6 bases from V and 2 bases from J, leaving 7 bases between. The CDR3 covers 12 residues. Germline lookup yields CDR1 SGHAT and CDR2 FQNNGV. Here the CDR3 DNA reads TGTGCCAGCAGTCTTCACAACACTGAAGCTTTCTTT. As protein: CASSLHNTEAFF.

This chain joins TRBV5-1 and TRBJ1-3, with D perhaps matching TRBD1 (5 bases). The CDR3 has 15 amino acids. Trimming left V 5 bases short and J 0 bases short, with 12 bases between. CDR1 is SGHRS and CDR2 is YFSETQ in the germline V gene. The CDR3, as DNA: TGCGCCAGCAGTGGGGACGGAAGCTCTGGAAACACCATATATTTT. This codes for CASSGDGSSGNTIYF.